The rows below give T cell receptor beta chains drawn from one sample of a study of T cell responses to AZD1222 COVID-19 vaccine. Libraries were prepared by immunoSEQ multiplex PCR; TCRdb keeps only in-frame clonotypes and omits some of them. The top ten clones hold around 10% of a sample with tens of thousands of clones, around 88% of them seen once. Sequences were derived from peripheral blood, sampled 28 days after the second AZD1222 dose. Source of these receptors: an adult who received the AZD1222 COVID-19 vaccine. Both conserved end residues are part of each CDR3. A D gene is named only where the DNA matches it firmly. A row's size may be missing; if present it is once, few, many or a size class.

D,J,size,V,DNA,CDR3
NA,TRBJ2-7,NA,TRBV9,TGTGCCAGCAGCGTAGAGGAAGGTAGGACCACCTACGAGCAGTACTTC,CASSVEEGRTTYEQYF
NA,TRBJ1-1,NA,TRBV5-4,TGTGCCAGCAGCTTCCAGGAGAACACTGAAGCTTTCTTT,CASSFQENTEAFF
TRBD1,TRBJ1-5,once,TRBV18,TGTGCCAGCTCACCAGGGACAGGGGGCGCCGGTAGCAATCAGCCCCAGCATTTT,CASSPGTGGAGSNQPQHF
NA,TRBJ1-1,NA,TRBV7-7,TGTGCTAGCAGCTTAAACAGCAGGACTGAAGCTTTCTTT,CASSLNSRTEAFF
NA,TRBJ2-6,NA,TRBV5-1,TGCGCCAGCAGGAGACAGGAGATCTCTGGGGCCAACGTCCTGACTTTC,CASRRQEISGANVLTF
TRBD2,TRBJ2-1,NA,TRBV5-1,TGCGCCAGCAGCACGGGGGGGCCCAATGAGCAGTTCTTC,CASSTGGPNEQFF
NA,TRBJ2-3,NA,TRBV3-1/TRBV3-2,TGTGCCAGCAGCCCGTGGGCCCGTCCAGATACGCAGTATTTT,CASSPWARPDTQYF
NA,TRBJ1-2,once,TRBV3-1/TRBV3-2,TGTGCCAGCAGCCTCAGTGCAGGGTTGGGCGGCTACACCTTC,CASSLSAGLGGYTF
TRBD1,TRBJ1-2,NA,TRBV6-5,TGTGCCAGCAGTTACCACGGGACAGGGGGCTATGGCTACACCTTC,CASSYHGTGGYGYTF
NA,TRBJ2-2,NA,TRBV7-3,TGTGCCAGCAGCTTATTTTCCGGGTCCGGGGAGCTGTTTTTT,CASSLFSGSGELFF
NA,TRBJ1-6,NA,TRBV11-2,TGTGCCAGCAGCTTAGGGTCGGCAGGTACATCACCCCTCCACTTT,CASSLGSAGTSPLHF
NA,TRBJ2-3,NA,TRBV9,TGTGCCAGCAGCACATCGGGAACAGATACGCAGTATTTT,CASSTSGTDTQYF
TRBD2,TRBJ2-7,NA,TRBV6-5,TGTGCCAGCAGTTACTCGATTAGCGGGTCGGCCTACGAGCAGTACTTC,CASSYSISGSAYEQYF
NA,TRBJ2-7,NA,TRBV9,TGTGCCAGCAGCGTACAGGGTACTACCCACGAGCAGTACTTC,CASSVQGTTHEQYF
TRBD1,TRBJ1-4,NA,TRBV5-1,TGCGCCAGCAGCTCCGGACAGGGGACTAATGAAAAACTGTTTTTT,CASSSGQGTNEKLFF